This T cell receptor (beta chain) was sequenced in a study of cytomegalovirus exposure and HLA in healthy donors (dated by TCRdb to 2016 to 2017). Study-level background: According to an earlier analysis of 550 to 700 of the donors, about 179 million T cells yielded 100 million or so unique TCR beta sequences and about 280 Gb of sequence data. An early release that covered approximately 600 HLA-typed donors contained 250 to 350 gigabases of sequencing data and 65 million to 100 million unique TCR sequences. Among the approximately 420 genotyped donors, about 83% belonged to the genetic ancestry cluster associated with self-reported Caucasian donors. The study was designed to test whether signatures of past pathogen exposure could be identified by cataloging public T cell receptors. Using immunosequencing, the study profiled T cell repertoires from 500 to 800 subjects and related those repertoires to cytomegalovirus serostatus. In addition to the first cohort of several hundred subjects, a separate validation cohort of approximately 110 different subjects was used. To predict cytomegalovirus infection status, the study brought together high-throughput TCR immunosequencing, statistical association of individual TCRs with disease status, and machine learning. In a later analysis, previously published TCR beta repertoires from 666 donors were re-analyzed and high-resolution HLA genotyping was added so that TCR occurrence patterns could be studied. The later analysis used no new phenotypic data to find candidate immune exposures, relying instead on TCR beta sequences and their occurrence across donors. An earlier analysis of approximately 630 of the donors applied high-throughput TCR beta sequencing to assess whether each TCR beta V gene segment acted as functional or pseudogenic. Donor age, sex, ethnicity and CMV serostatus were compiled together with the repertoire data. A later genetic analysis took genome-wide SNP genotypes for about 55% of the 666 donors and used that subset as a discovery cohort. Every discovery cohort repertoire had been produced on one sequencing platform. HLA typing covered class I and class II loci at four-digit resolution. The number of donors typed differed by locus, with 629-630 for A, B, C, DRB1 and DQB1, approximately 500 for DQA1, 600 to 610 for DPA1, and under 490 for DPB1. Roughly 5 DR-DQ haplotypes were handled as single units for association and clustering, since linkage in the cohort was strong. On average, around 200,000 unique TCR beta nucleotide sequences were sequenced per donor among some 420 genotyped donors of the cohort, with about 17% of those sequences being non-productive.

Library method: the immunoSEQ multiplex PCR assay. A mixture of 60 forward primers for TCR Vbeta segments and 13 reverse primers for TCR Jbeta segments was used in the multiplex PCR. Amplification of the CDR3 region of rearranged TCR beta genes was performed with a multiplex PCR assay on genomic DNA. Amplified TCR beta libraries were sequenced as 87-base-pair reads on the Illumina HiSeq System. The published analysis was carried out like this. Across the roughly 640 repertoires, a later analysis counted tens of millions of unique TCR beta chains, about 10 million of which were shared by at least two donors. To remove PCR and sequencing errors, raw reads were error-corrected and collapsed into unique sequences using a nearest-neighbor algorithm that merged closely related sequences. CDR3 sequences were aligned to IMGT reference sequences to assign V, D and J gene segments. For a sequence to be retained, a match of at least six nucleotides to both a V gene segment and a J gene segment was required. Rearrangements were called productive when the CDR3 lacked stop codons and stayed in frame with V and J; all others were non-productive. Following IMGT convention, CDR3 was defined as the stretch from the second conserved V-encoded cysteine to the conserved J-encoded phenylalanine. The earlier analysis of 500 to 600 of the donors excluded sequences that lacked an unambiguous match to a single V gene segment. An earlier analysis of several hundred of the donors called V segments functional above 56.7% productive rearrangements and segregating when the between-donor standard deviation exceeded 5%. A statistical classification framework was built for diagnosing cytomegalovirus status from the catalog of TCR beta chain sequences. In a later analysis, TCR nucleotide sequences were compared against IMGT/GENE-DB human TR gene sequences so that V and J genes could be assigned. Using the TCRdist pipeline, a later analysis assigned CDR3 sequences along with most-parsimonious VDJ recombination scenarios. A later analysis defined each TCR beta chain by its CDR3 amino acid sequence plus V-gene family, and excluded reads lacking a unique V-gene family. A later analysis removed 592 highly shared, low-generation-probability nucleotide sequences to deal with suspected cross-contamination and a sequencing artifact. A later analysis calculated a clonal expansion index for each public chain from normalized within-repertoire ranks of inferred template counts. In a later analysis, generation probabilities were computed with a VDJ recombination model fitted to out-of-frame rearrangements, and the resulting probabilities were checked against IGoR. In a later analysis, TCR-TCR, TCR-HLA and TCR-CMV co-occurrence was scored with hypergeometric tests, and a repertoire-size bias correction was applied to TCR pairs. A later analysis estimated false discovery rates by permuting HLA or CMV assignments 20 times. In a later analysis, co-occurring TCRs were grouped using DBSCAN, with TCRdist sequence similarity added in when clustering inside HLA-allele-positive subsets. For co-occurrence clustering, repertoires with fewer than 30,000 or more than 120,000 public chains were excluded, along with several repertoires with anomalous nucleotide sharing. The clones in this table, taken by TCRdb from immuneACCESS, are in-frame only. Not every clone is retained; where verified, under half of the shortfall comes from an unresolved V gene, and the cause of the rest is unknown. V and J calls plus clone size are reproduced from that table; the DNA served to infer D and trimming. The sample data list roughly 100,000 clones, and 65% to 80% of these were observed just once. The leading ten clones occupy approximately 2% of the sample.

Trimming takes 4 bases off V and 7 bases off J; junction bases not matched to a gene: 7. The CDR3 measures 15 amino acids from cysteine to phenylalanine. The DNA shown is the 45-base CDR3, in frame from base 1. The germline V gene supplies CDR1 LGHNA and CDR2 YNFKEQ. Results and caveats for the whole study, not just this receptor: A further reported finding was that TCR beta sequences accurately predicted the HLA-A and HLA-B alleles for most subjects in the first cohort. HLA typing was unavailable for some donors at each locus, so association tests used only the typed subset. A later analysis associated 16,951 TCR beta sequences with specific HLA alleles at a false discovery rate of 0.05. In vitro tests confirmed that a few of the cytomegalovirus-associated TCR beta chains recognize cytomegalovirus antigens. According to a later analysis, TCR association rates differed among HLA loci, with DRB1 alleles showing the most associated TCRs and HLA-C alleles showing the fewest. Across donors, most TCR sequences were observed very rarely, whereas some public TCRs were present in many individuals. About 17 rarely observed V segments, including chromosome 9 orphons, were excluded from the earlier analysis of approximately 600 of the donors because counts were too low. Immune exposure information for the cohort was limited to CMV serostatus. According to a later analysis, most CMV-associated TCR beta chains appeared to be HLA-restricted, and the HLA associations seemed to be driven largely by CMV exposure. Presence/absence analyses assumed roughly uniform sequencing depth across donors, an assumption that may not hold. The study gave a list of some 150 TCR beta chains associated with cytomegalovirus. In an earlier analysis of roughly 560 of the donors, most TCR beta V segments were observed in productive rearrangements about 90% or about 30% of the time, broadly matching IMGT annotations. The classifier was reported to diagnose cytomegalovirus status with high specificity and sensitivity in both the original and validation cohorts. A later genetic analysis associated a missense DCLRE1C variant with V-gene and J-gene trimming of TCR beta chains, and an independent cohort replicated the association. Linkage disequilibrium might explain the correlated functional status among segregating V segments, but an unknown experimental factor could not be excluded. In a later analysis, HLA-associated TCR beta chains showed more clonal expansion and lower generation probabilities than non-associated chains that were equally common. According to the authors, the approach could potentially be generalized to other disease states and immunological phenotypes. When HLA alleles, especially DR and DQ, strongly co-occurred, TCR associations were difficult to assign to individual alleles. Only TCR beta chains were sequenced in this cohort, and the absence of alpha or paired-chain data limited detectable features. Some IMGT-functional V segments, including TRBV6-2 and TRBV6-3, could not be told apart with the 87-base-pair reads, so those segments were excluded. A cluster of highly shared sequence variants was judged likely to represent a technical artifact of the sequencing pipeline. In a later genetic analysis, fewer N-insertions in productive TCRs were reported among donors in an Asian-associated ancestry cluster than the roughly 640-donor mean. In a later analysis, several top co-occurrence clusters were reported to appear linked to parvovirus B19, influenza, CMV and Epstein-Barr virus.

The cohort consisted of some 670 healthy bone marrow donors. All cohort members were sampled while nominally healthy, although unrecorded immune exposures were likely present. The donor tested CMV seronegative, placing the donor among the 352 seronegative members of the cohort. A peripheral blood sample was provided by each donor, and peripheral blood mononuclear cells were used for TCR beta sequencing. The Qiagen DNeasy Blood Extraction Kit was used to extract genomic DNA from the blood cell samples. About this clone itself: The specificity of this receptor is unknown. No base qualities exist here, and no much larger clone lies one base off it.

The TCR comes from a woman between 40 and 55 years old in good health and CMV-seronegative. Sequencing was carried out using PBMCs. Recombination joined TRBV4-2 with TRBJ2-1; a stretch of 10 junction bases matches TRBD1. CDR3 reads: CASSPGTGVPNEQFF. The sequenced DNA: TGTGCCAGCAGCCCCGGGACAGGGGTCCCAAATGAGCAGTTCTTC.